This T cell receptor beta chain was observed in a study of response to subunit inactivated influenza vaccine. Trimming shortened V by 3 bases and J by 0 bases, and 26 bases separated the two germline ends. The CDR3 is made up of 21 amino acids. Germline loops: CDR1 SGHAT, CDR2 FQNNGV. TCRdb processed the RT-PCR reads anew with MiXCR; each CDR3 protein has one entry. This repertoire shows over 750,000 distinct CDR3 sequences, about 20% found once; its top ten account for around 9.6%. Of note for this clonotype: The antigen is undetermined.

Study results and caveats: After each seasonal influenza vaccination, few new T cells are recruited, the authors suggested.

This sequence was found in a man aged 50-59 years who received an inactivated influenza vaccine. This sample comprised PBMCs from blood, obtained about 5 days after vaccination. V gene TRBV11-2 combines with J gene TRBJ2-2, with D tentatively TRBD2 (5 bases). The CDR3 is CASSFLPPIEPGGPNTGELFF. CDR3 sequence (DNA): TGTGCCAGCAGCTTCTTGCCCCCCATTGAGCCAGGAGGCCCGAACACCGGGGAGCTGTTTTTT.